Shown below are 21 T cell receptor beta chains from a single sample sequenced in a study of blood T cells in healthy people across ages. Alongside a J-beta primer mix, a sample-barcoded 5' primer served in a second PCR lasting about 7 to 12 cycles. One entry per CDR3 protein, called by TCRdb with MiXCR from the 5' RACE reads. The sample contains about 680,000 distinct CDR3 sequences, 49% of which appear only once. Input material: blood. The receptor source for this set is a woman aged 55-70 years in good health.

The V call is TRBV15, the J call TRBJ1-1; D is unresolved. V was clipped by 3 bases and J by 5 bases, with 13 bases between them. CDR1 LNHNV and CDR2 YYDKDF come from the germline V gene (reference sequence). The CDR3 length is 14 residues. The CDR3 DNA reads TGTGCCACCAGCAGTGCCGTAAGTAGGACTGAAGCTTTCTTT. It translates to CATSSAVSRTEAFF.

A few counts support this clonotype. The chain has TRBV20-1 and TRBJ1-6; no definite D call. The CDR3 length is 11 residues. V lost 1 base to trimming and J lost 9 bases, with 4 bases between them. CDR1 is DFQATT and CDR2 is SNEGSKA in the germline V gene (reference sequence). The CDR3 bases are TGCAGTGCTAGAGCAGGTTCACCCCTCCACTTT. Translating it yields CSARAGSPLHF.

The CDR3 DNA is TGTGCCAGCAGCCAGGGGACAGGGGGCGAGGAAGATACGCAGTATTTT. Its protein is CASSQGTGGEEDTQYF. The gene calls are TRBV4-2 and TRBJ2-3; TRBD1 agrees at 12 bases. The CDR3 loop spans 16 amino acids. Germline V lookup: CDR1 LGHNA, CDR2 YNFKEQ. The J segment lost 5 bases and the V segment lost 3 bases, leaving 6 bases of the junction unmatched.

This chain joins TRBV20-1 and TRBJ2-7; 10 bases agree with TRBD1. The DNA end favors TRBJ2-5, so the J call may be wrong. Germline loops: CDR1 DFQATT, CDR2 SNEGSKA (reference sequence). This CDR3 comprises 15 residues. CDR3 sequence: CSASQRDRGRETQYF. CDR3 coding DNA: TGCAGTGCTAGTCAAAGAGACAGGGGGCGAGAGACCCAGTACTTC.

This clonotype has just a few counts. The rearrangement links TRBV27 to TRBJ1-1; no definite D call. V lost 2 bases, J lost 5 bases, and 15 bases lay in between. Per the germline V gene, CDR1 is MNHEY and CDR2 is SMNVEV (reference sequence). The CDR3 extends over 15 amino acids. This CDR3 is CASSLHRVSMTEAFF. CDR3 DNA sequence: TGTGCCAGCAGTTTACATCGGGTCAGCATGACTGAAGCTTTCTTT.

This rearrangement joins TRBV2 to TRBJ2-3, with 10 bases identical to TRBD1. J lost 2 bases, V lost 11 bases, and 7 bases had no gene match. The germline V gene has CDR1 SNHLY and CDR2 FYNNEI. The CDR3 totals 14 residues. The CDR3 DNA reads TGTGCCCGCGGGCGACAGGGGGCCACAGATACGCAGTATTTT. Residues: CARGRQGATDTQYF.

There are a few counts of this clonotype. CDR3 region: CSATRGAKNIQYF. Written as DNA, the CDR3 is TGCAGTGCAACTAGGGGAGCCAAAAACATTCAGTACTTC. This rearrangement joins TRBV20-1 to TRBJ2-4; D could derive from TRBD1 or TRBD2 (5 bases each). CDR1 is DFQATT, CDR2 SNEGSKA, per germline (reference sequence). This CDR3 spans 13 amino acids. Deletions cut 6 bases from V and 0 bases from J, with 9 bases between.

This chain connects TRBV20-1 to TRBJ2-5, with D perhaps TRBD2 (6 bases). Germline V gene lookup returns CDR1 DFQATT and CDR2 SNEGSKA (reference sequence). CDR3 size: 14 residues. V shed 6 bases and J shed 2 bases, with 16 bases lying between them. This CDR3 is CSARRATGQETQYF. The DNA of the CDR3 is TGCAGTGCAAGGAGGGCTACGGGGCAAGAGACCCAGTACTTC.

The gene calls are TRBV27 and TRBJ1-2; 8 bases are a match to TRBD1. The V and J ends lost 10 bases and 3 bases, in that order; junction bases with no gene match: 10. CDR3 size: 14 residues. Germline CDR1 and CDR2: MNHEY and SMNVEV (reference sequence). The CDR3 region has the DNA TGTGCCACACTAAAGACAGGGGAGGACTATGGCTACACCTTC. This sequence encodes CATLKTGEDYGYTF.

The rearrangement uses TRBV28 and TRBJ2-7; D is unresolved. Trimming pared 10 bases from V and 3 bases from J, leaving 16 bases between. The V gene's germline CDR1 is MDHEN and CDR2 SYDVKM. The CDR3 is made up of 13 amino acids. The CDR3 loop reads CATAPTRNYEQYF. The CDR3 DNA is TGTGCCACCGCTCCGACCAGAAACTACGAGCAGTACTTC. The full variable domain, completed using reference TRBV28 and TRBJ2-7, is DVKVTQSSRYLVKRTGEKVFLECVQDMDHENMFWYRQDPGLGLRLIYFSYDVKMKEKGDIPEGYSVSREKKERFSLILESASTNQTSMYLCATAPTRNYEQYFGPGTRLTVT.

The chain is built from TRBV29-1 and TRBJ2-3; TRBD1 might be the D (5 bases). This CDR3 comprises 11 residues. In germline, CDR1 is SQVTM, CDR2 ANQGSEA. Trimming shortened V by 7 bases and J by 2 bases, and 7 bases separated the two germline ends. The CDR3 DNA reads TGCAGCGATGGGGCCACAGATACGCAGTATTTT. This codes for CSDGATDTQYF.

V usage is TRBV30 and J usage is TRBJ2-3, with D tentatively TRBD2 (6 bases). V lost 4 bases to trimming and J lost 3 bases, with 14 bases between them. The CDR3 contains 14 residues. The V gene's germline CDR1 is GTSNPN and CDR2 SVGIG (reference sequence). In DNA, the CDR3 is TGTGCCTGGACCCCTGGAGGGTTTACAGATACGCAGTATTTT. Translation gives CAWTPGGFTDTQYF.

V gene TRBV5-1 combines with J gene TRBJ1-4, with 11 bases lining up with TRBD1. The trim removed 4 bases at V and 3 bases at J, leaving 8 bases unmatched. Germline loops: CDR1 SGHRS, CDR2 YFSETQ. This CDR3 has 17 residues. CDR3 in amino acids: CASSLGQGALSNEKLFF. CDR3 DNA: TGCGCCAGCAGCCTTGGACAGGGGGCTCTATCTAATGAAAAACTGTTTTTT.

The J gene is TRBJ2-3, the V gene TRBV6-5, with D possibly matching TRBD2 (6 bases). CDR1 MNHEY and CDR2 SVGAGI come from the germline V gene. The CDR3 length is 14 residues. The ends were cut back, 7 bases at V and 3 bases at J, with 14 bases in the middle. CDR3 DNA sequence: TGTGCCAGCAAAACGGAGGGTTGGACAGATACGCAGTATTTT. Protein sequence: CASKTEGWTDTQYF.

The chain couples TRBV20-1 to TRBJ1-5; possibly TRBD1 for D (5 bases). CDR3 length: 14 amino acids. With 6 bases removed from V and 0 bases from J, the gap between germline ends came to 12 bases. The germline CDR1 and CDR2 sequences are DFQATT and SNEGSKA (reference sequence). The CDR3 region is CSARGKSSNQPQHF. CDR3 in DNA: TGCAGTGCCCGGGGGAAGTCTAGCAATCAGCCCCAGCATTTT.

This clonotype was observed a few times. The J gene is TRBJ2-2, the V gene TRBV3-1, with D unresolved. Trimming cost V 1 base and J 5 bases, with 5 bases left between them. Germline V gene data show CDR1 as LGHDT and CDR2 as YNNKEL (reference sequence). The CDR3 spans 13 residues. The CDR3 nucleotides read TGTGCCAGCAGCCAAGGCAGGACCGGGGAGCTGTTTTTT. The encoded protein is CASSQGRTGELFF.

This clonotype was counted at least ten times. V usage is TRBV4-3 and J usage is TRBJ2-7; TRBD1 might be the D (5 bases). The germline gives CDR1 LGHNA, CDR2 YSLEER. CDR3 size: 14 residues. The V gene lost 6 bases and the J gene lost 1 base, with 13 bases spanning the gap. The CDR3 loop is CASRVQVGSYEQYF. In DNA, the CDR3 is TGCGCCAGCAGGGTACAGGTCGGATCCTACGAGCAGTACTTC.

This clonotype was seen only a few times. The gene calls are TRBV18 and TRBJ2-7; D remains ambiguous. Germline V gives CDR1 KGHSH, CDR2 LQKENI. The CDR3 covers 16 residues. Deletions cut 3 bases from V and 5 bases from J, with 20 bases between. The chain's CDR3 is CASSPQTQRAGNEQYF. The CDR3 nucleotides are TGTGCCAGCTCACCCCAGACCCAACGAGCAGGAAACGAGCAGTACTTC.

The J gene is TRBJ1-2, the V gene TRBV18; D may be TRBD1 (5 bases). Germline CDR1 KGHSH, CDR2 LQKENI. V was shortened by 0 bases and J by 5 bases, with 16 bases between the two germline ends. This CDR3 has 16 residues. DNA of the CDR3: TGTGCCAGCTCACCACCGGGAACGGGGCCCGGTTATGGCTACACCTTC. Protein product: CASSPPGTGPGYGYTF.

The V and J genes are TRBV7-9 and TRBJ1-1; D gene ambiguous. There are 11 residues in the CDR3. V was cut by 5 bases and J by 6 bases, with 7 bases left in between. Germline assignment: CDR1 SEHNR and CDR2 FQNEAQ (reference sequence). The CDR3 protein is CASSLHPEAFF. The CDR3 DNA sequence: TGTGCCAGCAGCCTACACCCTGAAGCTTTCTTT.

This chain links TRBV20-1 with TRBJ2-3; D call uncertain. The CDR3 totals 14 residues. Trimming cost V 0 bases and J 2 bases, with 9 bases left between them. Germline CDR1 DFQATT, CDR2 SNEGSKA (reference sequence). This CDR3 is CSARESSITDTQYF. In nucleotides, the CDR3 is TGCAGTGCTAGAGAGAGCTCCATCACAGATACGCAGTATTTT.